The next 10 T cell receptor beta chains were all read from a single sample in a study of T-cell reconstitution after alpha-beta-depleted transplantation in children. Preparation of the TCRbeta library was carried out with unique molecular identifiers. TCRdb redid the calling of the PCR reads with MiXCR, one entry per CDR3 protein. This sample has roughly 490,000 distinct CDR3 sequences; more than 9.5% occur once, and the top ten carry 12% to 15%. Sequenced here: PBMCs, mostly from graft donor cells, sampled 180 days after TCRalphabeta/CD19-depleted stem cell transplant. Source of these receptors: a female patient between 2 and 15 years old who had a stem cell transplant for aplastic anemia, so the T cells may come from the graft donor.

This clonotype has only a few counts. The chain carries TRBV12-3 or TRBV12-4 and TRBJ2-7; TRBD1 might be the D (5 bases). The CDR3 consists of 16 residues. Trimming took 1 base from V and 4 from J, leaving 17 bases between them. This CDR3 reads CASSLGQGGMRYEQYF. CDR3 coding DNA: TGTGCCAGCAGTTTAGGGCAGGGTGGAATGCGGTACGAGCAGTACTTC.

This clonotype has only a few counts. The chain uses TRBV10-1 and TRBJ2-5; 8 bases are a match to TRBD1. The CDR3 is 15 residues long. CDR1 is WNHNN and CDR2 is SYGVQD in the germline V gene (reference sequence). J lost 5 bases, V lost 5 bases, and 10 bases had no gene match. The CDR3 sequence is CASSQGQGAGETQYF. In DNA, the CDR3 is TGCGCCAGCAGTCAAGGACAGGGCGCCGGGGAGACCCAGTACTTC.

This clonotype was found many times. This chain uses TRBV12-3 or TRBV12-4 with TRBJ1-1; 7 bases map to TRBD1. CDR3 length equals 16 residues. V was pared by 3 bases and J by 1 base, with 8 bases of the junction left unmatched. CDR3 region: CASSLGARGPNTEAFF. Here the CDR3 DNA reads TGTGCCAGCAGTTTGGGGGCGAGGGGGCCGAACACTGAAGCTTTCTTT.

On this clonotype: Possible read error: a much larger clone is one base away. The chain recombines TRBV20-1 with TRBJ2-7; 9 bases line up with TRBD2. The germline CDR1 and CDR2 sequences are DFQATT and SNEGSKA (reference sequence). The CDR3 is 18 residues long. Losses at the gene ends were 4 bases for V and 3 bases for J; bases not matched to a gene: 19. The CDR3 DNA is TGCAGTGCTACAGTTGCGGGGACCATAGCGGGAGCGTTCTACGAGCAGTACTTC. This gives the protein CSATVAGTIAGAFYEQYF.

The V and J genes are TRBV28 and TRBJ2-7; TRBD1 is a possible D gene (6 bases). Trimming took off 6 bases at V and 3 bases at J, with 12 bases between the two ends. The CDR3 length is 13 residues. Germline CDR1 is MDHEN and CDR2 is SYDVKM. Written as DNA, the CDR3 is TGTGCCAGCAGCCCAGGACAGATCTACGAGCAGTACTTC. Amino acid sequence: CASSPGQIYEQYF.

This rearrangement joins TRBV28 to TRBJ2-5, with 9 positions matching TRBD2. CDR1 is MDHEN, CDR2 SYDVKM, per germline. Germline trimming cut 5 bases from V and 1 base from J; bases unmatched to any gene: 5. The CDR3 has 15 residues. In DNA form, the CDR3 reads TGTGCCAGCAGTACAAGCGGGAGGTTCCAAGAGACCCAGTACTTC. As protein: CASSTSGRFQETQYF.

V gene TRBV7-7 combines with J gene TRBJ2-3; 8 positions match TRBD2. Trimming removed 2 bases from V and 2 bases from J; junction bases left unmatched: 18. This CDR3 region has 20 residues. Germline CDR1 and CDR2: SSHAT and FNYEAQ (reference sequence). CDR3 loop: CASSLYPYGPGGHDTDTQYF. Here the CDR3 DNA reads TGTGCCAGCAGCTTATACCCCTATGGCCCGGGAGGGCATGACACAGATACGCAGTATTTT.

The chain employs TRBV9 and TRBJ1-6, with a possible D match to TRBD1 (6 bases). Germline CDR1 is SGDLS and CDR2 is YYNGEE. V lost 6 bases to trimming and J lost 5 bases, with 9 bases between them. This CDR3 region has 13 residues. CDR3 DNA sequence: TGTGCCAGCACTACAGGGAATAATTCACCCCTCCACTTT. It is translated as CASTTGNNSPLHF.

The table lists this clonotype with a few counts. The gene calls are TRBV20-1 and TRBJ2-1; tentative D call: TRBD1 (6 bases). The germline V gene encodes CDR1 DFQATT and CDR2 SNEGSKA (reference sequence). V was trimmed by 6 bases and J by 3 bases, leaving 9 bases between them. The CDR3 covers 12 residues. CDR3 DNA sequence: TGCAGTGCCCGGACAGTCTACAATGAGCAGTTCTTC. This codes for CSARTVYNEQFF.

This clonotype was seen a handful of times. The rearrangement links TRBV20-1 to TRBJ2-1, with D possibly being TRBD2 (7 bases). CDR1 DFQATT and CDR2 SNEGSKA come from the germline V gene (reference sequence). CDR3 length: 14 amino acids. The V and J ends lost 3 bases and 7 bases respectively, with 16 bases between them. In nucleotides, the CDR3 is TGCAGTGCTAGTGTTTCGGGGGGCGTGAATGAGCAGTTCTTC. Translated, it gives CSASVSGGVNEQFF.